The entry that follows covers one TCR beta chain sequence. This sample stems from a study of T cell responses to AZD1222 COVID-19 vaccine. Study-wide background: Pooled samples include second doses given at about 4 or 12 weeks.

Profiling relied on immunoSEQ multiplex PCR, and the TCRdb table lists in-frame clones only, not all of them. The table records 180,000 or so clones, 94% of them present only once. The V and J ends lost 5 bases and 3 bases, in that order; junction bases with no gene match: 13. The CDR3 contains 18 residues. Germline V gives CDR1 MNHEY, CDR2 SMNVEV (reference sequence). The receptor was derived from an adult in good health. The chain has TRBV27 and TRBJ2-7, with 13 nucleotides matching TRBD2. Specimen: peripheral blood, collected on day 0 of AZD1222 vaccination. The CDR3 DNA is TGTGCCAGCAGTACCCTCAGGACTAGCGGGAGTGAGCGCTACGAGCAGTACTTC. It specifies CASSTLRTSGSERYEQYF.